The 22 T cell receptor beta chains given below trace back to one sample, sequenced in a study of cytomegalovirus exposure and HLA in healthy donors. The PCR ran on 60 Vbeta and 13 Jbeta primers. Sequenced by immunoSEQ multiplex PCR; TCRdb stores in-frame clones only, minus some. The sample yields under 130,000 clones, 75% to 90% seen once. The sequencing sample was made of PBMCs. The receptors shown here come from a man aged 25 to 45 in good health and CMV-seropositive.

The sample holds one count of this clone. This chain joins TRBV7-9 and TRBJ2-6; unclear D gene. This CDR3 is built from 13 residues. The germline gives CDR1 SEHNR, CDR2 FQNEAQ (reference sequence). Trimming stripped 11 bases from V and 2 bases from J, with 10 bases between. In DNA form, the CDR3 reads TGTGCCGCAGTTCAGGCTGGGGCCAACGTCCTGACTTTC. This encodes CAAVQAGANVLTF.

This rearrangement joins TRBV28 to TRBJ2-5; tentative D call: TRBD1 (6 bases). V lost 5 bases, J lost 3 bases, and 10 bases lay in between. CDR1 and CDR2 (germline): MDHEN, SYDVKM. This CDR3 has 13 residues. CDR3 residues: CASSGQYKETQYF. The DNA for the CDR3 is TGTGCCAGCAGTGGACAGTACAAAGAGACCCAGTACTTC.

This clone was observed once. The junction does not match germline at one end; this may be a read error. The chain uses TRBV18 and TRBJ2-7; D might be TRBD2 (5 bases). This CDR3 has 12 amino acids. The germline CDR1 and CDR2 sequences are KGHSH and LQKENI. CDR3 coding DNA: TGTACCAGCTCACCAAATGGCGGGGAGCAGTACTTC. As protein: CTSSPNGGEQYF.

CDR3 amino acids: CASRAPLLDRASEAFF. The CDR3 region has the DNA TGTGCCAGCAGGGCCCCGCTCCTTGACAGGGCCTCTGAAGCTTTCTTT. This rearrangement joins TRBV2 to TRBJ1-1; 7 bases agree with TRBD1. V shed 6 bases, J shed 6 bases, and the junction held 16 bases outside the gene matches. This CDR3 contains 16 residues. Germline lookup yields CDR1 SNHLY and CDR2 FYNNEI.

This clone has just one count. This chain connects TRBV4-3 to TRBJ1-5; no clear D. Germline V gene sequence: CDR1 LGHNA, CDR2 YSLEER. V was shortened by 0 bases and J by 0 bases, with 6 bases between the two germline ends. This CDR3 is 15 amino acids long. The CDR3 loop reads CASSQDRASNQPQHF. The CDR3 coding sequence is TGCGCCAGCAGCCAAGATCGCGCTAGCAATCAGCCCCAGCATTTT.

The chain combines TRBV5-4 with TRBJ1-2; 7 bases align to TRBD1. Germline loops: CDR1 SGHNT, CDR2 YYREEE (reference sequence). J lost 8 bases, V lost 3 bases, and 7 bases had no gene match. This CDR3 has 13 amino acids. CDR3 nucleotide sequence: TGTGCCAGCAGCTCCACAGGGGATCGCGGCTACACCTTC. Its translation is CASSSTGDRGYTF.

The chain has TRBV6-6 and TRBJ2-1, with a tentative D call TRBD1 (6 bases). Germline V lookup: CDR1 MNHNY, CDR2 SVGAGI (reference sequence). The CDR3 has 13 residues. The V and J ends lost 8 bases and 8 bases respectively, with 16 bases between them. CDR3 protein: CASSPEGDDEQFF. The CDR3 region has the DNA TGTGCCAGCTCTCCCGAGGGGGACGATGAGCAGTTCTTC.

The chain links TRBV6-5 to TRBJ1-1; possible D gene TRBD1, 6 bases. The CDR3 length is 14 residues. V lost 4 bases and J lost 5, with 14 bases in between. Germline V gene lookup returns CDR1 MNHEY and CDR2 SVGAGI. CDR3 protein: CASSFGEGGTEAFF. The CDR3 DNA sequence: TGTGCCAGCAGTTTCGGGGAAGGGGGAACTGAAGCTTTCTTT.

This clone was observed a handful of times. The rearrangement joins TRBV28 to TRBJ2-7; TRBD1 matches 10 bases. J was trimmed by 0 bases and V by 6 bases; bases with no gene match: 5. The CDR3 sequence is 15 residues long. From germline, CDR1 is MDHEN and CDR2 SYDVKM. The CDR3 DNA sequence: TGTGCCAGCAGAGCCGGGACAGGGGCCTCCTACGAGCAGTACTTC. Translation gives CASRAGTGASYEQYF.

The chain carries TRBV9 and TRBJ2-1; 7 bases are a match to TRBD1. Germline values: CDR1 SGDLS, CDR2 YYNGEE. The trim removed 2 bases at V and 3 bases at J, leaving 5 bases unmatched. The CDR3 runs 15 residues. The DNA for the CDR3 is TGTGCCAGCAGCGTCGAAGGGGACAGCTACAATGAGCAGTTCTTC. Amino acid sequence: CASSVEGDSYNEQFF.

The CDR3 spells CASSSGTVNQPQHF. The CDR3 DNA sequence: TGTGCCAGCAGTTCGGGGACAGTTAATCAGCCCCAGCATTTT. J is TRBJ1-5 and V is TRBV27; 7 positions match TRBD1. After removal of 4 bases from V and 4 bases from J, the junction contained 4 bases not matched to a gene. Germline loops: CDR1 MNHEY, CDR2 SMNVEV (reference sequence). The CDR3 has 14 amino acids.

The chain has TRBV6-6 and TRBJ1-1; D call uncertain. Germline CDR1 is MNHNY and CDR2 is SVGAGI (reference sequence). The CDR3 contains 13 residues. The germline V and J ends were trimmed by 2 bases and 3 bases, with 7 bases remaining between them. The CDR3 DNA is TGTGCCAGCAGTTACCCCCGGGACACTGAAGCTTTCTTT. Encoded protein: CASSYPRDTEAFF.

To note about this clone: The CDR3 end shows no conserved phenylalanine or tryptophan, and so a read error is likely. The chain employs TRBV10-1 and TRBJ2-3; 7 positions agree with TRBD1. This CDR3 comprises 14 residues. Losses at the gene ends were 10 bases for V and 0 bases for J; bases not matched to a gene: 7. The V gene's germline CDR1 is WNHNN and CDR2 SYGVQD (reference sequence). In nucleotides, the CDR3 is TGCGCCAACGACGGGACAGCAAGCACAGATACGCAGTATGTT. Protein sequence: CANDGTASTDTQYV.

The gene calls are TRBV5-4 and TRBJ2-2; 13 positions agree with TRBD2. The CDR3 sequence is 19 residues long. V lost 4 bases and J lost 1; bases outside the gene matches: 10. CDR1 SGHNT and CDR2 YYREEE come from the germline V gene (reference sequence). This CDR3 is CASSRGGLAGNRNTGELFF. The CDR3 DNA follows: TGTGCCAGCAGCCGGGGGGGACTAGCGGGGAACAGGAACACCGGGGAGCTGTTTTTT.

The J gene is TRBJ2-3, the V gene TRBV30; D gene ambiguous. Trimming removed 2 bases at V and 7 bases at J, with 19 bases between. Germline V lookup: CDR1 GTSNPN, CDR2 SVGIG (reference sequence). The length of the CDR3 is 15 residues. The CDR3 nucleotides are TGTGCCTGGAGTTCATCGGCTAGTCGTCGGTATACGCAGTATTTT. Residues: CAWSSSASRRYTQYF.

This rearrangement joins TRBV15 to TRBJ2-1; D is ambiguous. V was clipped by 0 bases and J by 7 bases, with 10 bases between them. The CDR3 is 14 residues long. CDR1 and CDR2 (germline): LNHNV, YYDKDF (reference sequence). As DNA, the CDR3 is TGTGCCACCAGCAGAGATCGTGAAGCGAATGAGCAGTTCTTC. Translating gives CATSRDREANEQFF.

The count of this clone is one. The chain has TRBV6-5 and TRBJ2-7; maybe TRBD2 (6 bases). Germline V gene data show CDR1 as MNHEY and CDR2 as SVGAGI. The germline V and J ends were trimmed by 5 bases and 4 bases, with 18 bases remaining between them. The CDR3 is 15 amino acids. The CDR3, as DNA: TGTGCCAGCAGTCCCCGGGGACTCACCCTATACGAGCAGTACTTC. This codes for CASSPRGLTLYEQYF.

J is TRBJ2-3 and V is TRBV6-4; the D is unclear. V gave up 3 bases and J gave up 0 bases, with 4 bases separating them. Germline V gene data show CDR1 as MRHNA and CDR2 as SNTAGT. CDR3 size: 13 residues. The CDR3 here is CASSEGSTDTQYF. The DNA of the CDR3 is TGTGCCAGCAGTGAGGGCAGCACAGATACGCAGTATTTT.

The V call is TRBV5-1, the J call TRBJ2-5; TRBD1 matches 7 bases. CDR1 is SGHRS and CDR2 is YFSETQ in the germline V gene. This CDR3 contains 15 residues. V was pared by 1 base and J by 1 base, with 4 bases of the junction left unmatched. The DNA of the CDR3 is TGCGCCAGCAGCTTGACAGGGGCACGCCAAGAGACCCAGTACTTC. The encoded protein is CASSLTGARQETQYF.

This sequence joins TRBV30 and TRBJ1-1; TRBD1 is a possible D gene (6 bases). Per the germline V gene, CDR1 is GTSNPN and CDR2 is SVGIG (reference sequence). The CDR3 extends over 14 amino acids. V lost 0 bases and J lost 3, with 11 bases in between. CDR3 residues: CAWSVKGGDTEAFF. The DNA for the CDR3 is TGTGCCTGGAGTGTTAAGGGGGGGGACACTGAAGCTTTCTTT.

Comments on this clone: Its ends do not fully match the called genes, so a read error is possible. The rearrangement joins TRBV5-4 to TRBJ1-1; 10 bases are a match to TRBD1. CDR1 is SGHNT and CDR2 is YYREEE in the germline V gene (reference sequence). CDR3 length equals 16 residues. This CDR3 reads CASSFLLTGGRTVAFF. DNA of the CDR3: TGTGCCAGCAGCTTCCTCCTGACAGGGGGCCGGACTGTAGCTTTCTTT.

This clone ranks as medium-sized. This sequence joins TRBV4-1 and TRBJ2-1; TRBD1 might be the D (6 bases). The CDR3 has 14 residues. V lost 5 bases and J 0 bases, leaving 8 bases between the germline ends. Germline CDR1 is MGHRA and CDR2 is YSYEKL. CDR3 nucleotides: TGCGCCAGCAGCGGACAGAGCTCCTACAATGAGCAGTTCTTC. This encodes CASSGQSSYNEQFF.